The TCR beta chain under discussion was sequenced for a study of blood T cell repertoires in COVID-19. Across the whole study: The cDNA or gDNA used as material had been derived from T cells, B-cell-depleted T cells, or PBMCs.

CDR1 and CDR2 (germline): MNHEY, SMNVEV (reference sequence). The CDR3 totals 19 residues. Trimming took off 2 bases at V and 0 bases at J, with 17 bases between the two ends. Source study methods: The authors estimated nucleated cell counts from reference gene primer amplification. Data came from immunoSEQ multiplex PCR; TCRdb stores just in-frame clones and leaves some out. Clone size and the V and J calls come from that table; the DNA yielded D and trimming. The sample includes around 95,000 clones, 80% to 90% of them seen just once. The chain employs TRBV27 and TRBJ2-6; D is perhaps TRBD1 (6 bases). Sequencing input: peripheral blood. The source is a human donor in a cohort sampled during active COVID-19. The CDR3 loop is CASSLRRQGLTSGANVLTF. The CDR3 nucleotides read TGTGCCAGCAGTTTAAGGAGGCAGGGGTTAACCTCTGGGGCCAACGTCCTGACTTTC.